This TCR beta chain was recovered during a study of T cell responses to AZD1222 COVID-19 vaccine. Study results and limitations: After two AZD1222 doses, spike-specific TCR breadth and depth rose versus day 0.

Using immunoSEQ multiplex PCR, the repertoire was profiled, and TCRdb retains in-frame clones only, with some absent. Among approximately 210,000 clones listed, 90% to 95% were seen once. The J segment lost 7 bases and the V segment lost 2 bases, leaving 3 bases of the junction unmatched. Germline V gives CDR1 MRHNA, CDR2 SNTAGT. The CDR3 loop spans 15 amino acids. As regards this clone: Antigen specificity is unknown.

This specimen was peripheral blood, taken 28 days after the second AZD1222 dose. This chain links TRBV6-4 with TRBJ2-1; 12 positions match TRBD2. This TCR was sampled from an adult who received the AZD1222 COVID-19 vaccine. CDR3 sequence (DNA): TGTGCCAGCAGTGACCTAGCGGGAGGGGGGAATGAGCAGTTCTTC. It specifies CASSDLAGGGNEQFF.